Following are 25 T cell receptor beta chains from one sample sequenced in a study of T cells in localized non-small cell lung cancer. The method was immunoSEQ multiplex PCR; TCRdb's version includes in-frame clones alone and lacks a portion of them. The sample records some 50,000 clones, around 84% being singletons. The sequences come from PBMCs, collected before any cancer treatment. All receptors come from a female donor with stage II lung adenocarcinoma.

The CDR3 DNA follows: TGTGCCAGCAGCCCCTTGGTCGCAGACAATGAGCAGTTCTTC. Translating it yields CASSPLVADNEQFF. The chain uses TRBV7-9 and TRBJ2-1; D remains unclear. Trimming shortened V by 5 bases and J by 5 bases, and 13 bases separated the two germline ends. Germline V gene data show CDR1 as SEHNR and CDR2 as FQNEAQ (reference sequence). This CDR3 has 14 amino acids. Full variable domain (rest looked up from reference TRBV7-9 and TRBJ2-1): DTGVSQNPRHKITKRGQNVTFRCDPISEHNRLYWYRQTLGQGPEFLTYFQNEAQLEKSRLLSDRFSAERPKGSFSTLEIQRTEQGDSAMYLCASSPLVADNEQFFGPGTRLTVL.

The rearrangement uses TRBV6-5 and TRBJ1-1, with D perhaps matching TRBD1 (5 bases). The germline gives CDR1 MNHEY, CDR2 SVGAGI. CDR3 length equals 16 residues. The germline V and J ends were trimmed by 4 bases and 0 bases, with 15 bases remaining between them. The CDR3 is CASSWTTESMNTEAFF. CDR3 DNA sequence: TGTGCCAGCAGTTGGACAACAGAAAGTATGAACACTGAAGCTTTCTTT.

This chain's CDR3 is CASSEYWGTGGTNEKLFF. The CDR3 bases are TGTGCCAGCAGTGAATACTGGGGTACCGGGGGAACTAATGAAAAACTGTTTTTT. The J gene is TRBJ1-4, the V gene TRBV25-1; the D gene is possibly TRBD1 (5 bases). Germline V gene sequence: CDR1 MGHDK, CDR2 SYGVNS. Trimming pared 0 bases from V and 1 base from J, leaving 15 bases between. This CDR3 is built from 18 residues.

This clone was observed a handful of times. The chain links TRBV7-2 to TRBJ2-3, with D perhaps TRBD1 or TRBD2 (5 bases each). This CDR3 spans 15 amino acids. Looked up from germline, CDR1 is SGHTA and CDR2 is FQGNSA. V lost 5 bases to trimming and J lost 1 base, with 13 bases between them. CDR3 DNA: TGTGCCAGCAGCCTGACTGGGGGACGCACAGATACGCAGTATTTT. Its translation is CASSLTGGRTDTQYF.

The chain has TRBV2 and TRBJ2-2; D is unclear. This CDR3 contains 16 residues. Trimming stripped 0 bases from V and 1 base from J, with 9 bases between. Germline V gene lookup returns CDR1 SNHLY and CDR2 FYNNEI. CDR3 protein: CASSEAMGVNTGELFF. CDR3 DNA sequence: TGTGCCAGCAGTGAAGCAATGGGCGTGAACACCGGGGAGCTGTTTTTT.

The chain employs TRBV25-1 and TRBJ2-5; 8 nucleotides align to TRBD2. The CDR3 runs to 17 residues. V lost 10 bases to trimming and J lost 3 bases; unmatched junction nucleotides: 19. Germline V CDR1 and CDR2: MGHDK, SYGVNS. CDR3 protein: CATSGSAGFGGKETQYF. CDR3 bases: TGTGCCACCAGCGGGAGTGCAGGGTTTGGGGGCAAAGAGACCCAGTACTTC.

This chain links TRBV5-8 with TRBJ2-5; D possibly corresponds to TRBD2 (6 bases). Germline V lookup: CDR1 SGHTS, CDR2 YDEGEE. The CDR3 is 15 amino acids. V was trimmed by 2 bases and J by 4 bases, leaving 15 bases between them. As DNA, the CDR3 is TGTGCCAGCAGCTTCTATCAGCCCGGGGGAGAGACCCAGTACTTC. The encoded protein is CASSFYQPGGETQYF.

The genes are TRBV7-2 and TRBJ1-2; D unresolved. Germline V gene lookup returns CDR1 SGHTA and CDR2 FQGNSA. The CDR3 runs 10 residues. V was clipped by 10 bases and J by 9 bases, with 12 bases between them. The CDR3 is CAIYKGSYTF. CDR3 bases: TGTGCCATCTATAAGGGTAGCTACACCTTC.

This chain connects TRBV2 to TRBJ2-3; TRBD2 aligns across 10 bases. The germline V gene has CDR1 SNHLY and CDR2 FYNNEI. The V gene end was trimmed by 7 bases and the J gene end by 1 base; junction bases not matched to a gene: 8. This CDR3 contains 16 residues. The CDR3 sequence is CASTEGLAGGTDTQYF. In nucleotides, the CDR3 is TGTGCCAGCACCGAGGGGCTAGCGGGGGGCACAGATACGCAGTATTTT.

This clone was seen once. The gene calls are TRBV6-6 and TRBJ2-1; no firm D call. In germline, CDR1 is MNHNY, CDR2 SVGAGI (reference sequence). CDR3 length: 11 amino acids. V was trimmed by 5 bases and J by 6 bases, leaving 5 bases between them. The CDR3 DNA sequence: TGTGCCAGCAGTCCCAGCAATGAGCAGTTCTTC. Residues: CASSPSNEQFF.

This sequence joins TRBV12-5 and TRBJ2-1, with 9 nucleotides matching TRBD1. Germline CDR1 is LGHNT and CDR2 is FRNRAP. V shed 8 bases and J 12 bases; nucleotides not matched to a gene: 11. The CDR3 length is 13 residues. The CDR3 DNA follows: TGTGCTAGTTGCGGGACAGGGTACCCCGGGCAGTTCTTC. Its protein is CASCGTGYPGQFF.

The CDR3 is CASSEGAVSNQPQHF. The CDR3 DNA is TGTGCCAGCAGTGAAGGGGCGGTGAGCAATCAGCCCCAGCATTTT. The chain is built from TRBV2 and TRBJ1-5, with unresolved D. The CDR3 extends over 15 amino acids. CDR1 is SNHLY and CDR2 is FYNNEI in the germline V gene. V lost 1 base to trimming and J lost 1 base, with 8 bases between them. The variable domain in full, with the rest retrieved from reference TRBV2 and TRBJ1-5, is EPEVTQTPSHQVTQMGQEVILRCVPISNHLYFYWYRQILGQKVEFLVSFYNNEISEKSEIFDDQFSVERPDGSNFTLKIRSTKLEDSAMYFCASSEGAVSNQPQHFGDGTRLSIL.

This chain joins TRBV11-2 and TRBJ1-5; D not certain. This CDR3 comprises 13 residues. The germline V gene has CDR1 SGHAT and CDR2 FQNNGV. With 1 base removed from V and 7 bases from J, the gap between germline ends came to 8 bases. CDR3 region: CASSLGPGQPQHF. The DNA of the CDR3 is TGTGCCAGCAGCTTAGGTCCCGGACAGCCCCAGCATTTT.

This sequence joins TRBV18 and TRBJ2-1, with 10 nucleotides matching TRBD1. The J segment lost 2 bases and the V segment lost 6 bases, leaving 4 bases of the junction unmatched. The germline CDR1 and CDR2 sequences are KGHSH and LQKENI. This CDR3 has 15 amino acids. Here the CDR3 DNA reads TGTGCCAGCTCTCCGACAGGGGGCGCCTACAATGAGCAGTTCTTC. It yields the protein CASSPTGGAYNEQFF.

The V gene is TRBV25-1, the J gene TRBJ1-4; D gene uncertain. Germline V gene lookup returns CDR1 MGHDK and CDR2 SYGVNS. Trimming removed 6 bases at V and 8 bases at J, with 19 bases between. The CDR3 contains 15 residues. The CDR3 spells CASSPGEVPGEKLFF. The CDR3 DNA reads TGTGCCAGCAGCCCAGGCGAGGTCCCTGGGGAAAAACTGTTTTTT. Drawing the rest from reference TRBV25-1 and TRBJ1-4, the complete variable domain is EADIYQTPRYLVIGTGKKITLECSQTMGHDKMYWYQQDPGMELHLIHYSYGVNSTEKGDLSSESTVSRIRTEHFPLTLESARPSHTSQYLCASSPGEVPGEKLFFGSGTQLSVL.

V gene TRBV7-2 combines with J gene TRBJ1-2; no clear D gene. Per the germline V gene, CDR1 is SGHTA and CDR2 is FQGNSA. This CDR3 region has 15 residues. V dropped 0 bases and J dropped 4 bases, with 12 bases sitting between them. CDR3 nucleotides: TGTGCCAGCAGCTTAGCTTACAGTGGGGTCTATGGCTACACCTTC. This codes for CASSLAYSGVYGYTF.

V and J are TRBV19 and TRBJ2-7, with D maybe TRBD1 (6 bases). Germline V CDR1 and CDR2: LNHDA, SQIVND (reference sequence). The CDR3 has 16 residues. With 5 bases removed from V and 1 base from J, the gap between germline ends came to 18 bases. The CDR3 loop reads CASSPRGGIYSYEQYF. DNA of the CDR3: TGTGCCAGTAGTCCCCGAGGGGGAATCTATTCCTACGAGCAGTACTTC.

The chain uses TRBV7-9 and TRBJ2-5; maybe TRBD1 (5 bases). The CDR3 runs to 15 residues. The germline V gene encodes CDR1 SEHNR and CDR2 FQNEAQ (reference sequence). V lost 4 bases and J 2 bases, leaving 14 bases between the germline ends. The CDR3 region is CASSSRVLVQETQYF. The CDR3 DNA reads as TGTGCCAGCAGCTCCAGGGTCCTCGTACAAGAGACCCAGTACTTC.

The V gene is TRBV6-5, the J gene TRBJ1-5; 7 bases match TRBD1. The germline V gene has CDR1 MNHEY and CDR2 SVGAGI. The CDR3 has 15 amino acids. With V trimmed by 4 bases and J by 1 base, 4 bases remained unmatched. Here the CDR3 DNA reads TGTGCCAGCAGTTTGACAGGGAGAAGCAATCAGCCCCAGCATTTT. Protein: CASSLTGRSNQPQHF.

The chain has TRBV7-9 and TRBJ1-1; D unclear. Germline V CDR1 and CDR2: SEHNR, FQNEAQ (reference sequence). Trimming took off 1 base at V and 1 base at J, with 4 bases between the two ends. This CDR3 contains 13 residues. The CDR3 DNA is TGTGCCAGCAGCTTAGTCCGGAACACTGAAGCTTTCTTT. The encoded protein is CASSLVRNTEAFF. The full variable domain, in which reference TRBV7-9 and TRBJ1-1 provide the parts outside the CDR3, is DTGVSQNPRHKITKRGQNVTFRCDPISEHNRLYWYRQTLGQGPEFLTYFQNEAQLEKSRLLSDRFSAERPKGSFSTLEIQRTEQGDSAMYLCASSLVRNTEAFFGQGTRLTVV.

The chain joins TRBV5-1 to TRBJ2-2; the D gene is possibly TRBD2 (6 bases). The CDR3 length is 16 residues. Deletions cut 3 bases from V and 0 bases from J, with 12 bases between. Germline assignment: CDR1 SGHRS and CDR2 YFSETQ. The chain's CDR3 is CASSSTGSSNTGELFF. The CDR3 DNA reads as TGCGCCAGCAGCTCGACCGGGAGCTCGAACACCGGGGAGCTGTTTTTT.

J is TRBJ1-1 and V is TRBV6-5; 7 positions match TRBD1. CDR3 length: 15 residues. Germline lookup yields CDR1 MNHEY and CDR2 SVGAGI. With V trimmed by 0 bases and J by 4 bases, 5 bases remained unmatched. CDR3 sequence reads: CASSYSTTGATEAFF. The CDR3 bases are TGTGCCAGCAGTTACTCTACTACAGGGGCCACTGAAGCTTTCTTT.

The V and J genes are TRBV14 and TRBJ2-7, with 7 nucleotides matching TRBD1. The CDR3 is 13 amino acids. Trimming cost V 6 bases and J 2 bases; bases outside gene matches: 4. In germline, CDR1 is SGHDN, CDR2 FVKESK. The DNA for the CDR3 is TGTGCCAGCAGGGGGGACAGTACCTACGAGCAGTACTTC. It yields the protein CASRGDSTYEQYF.

This chain uses TRBV10-3 with TRBJ2-1; a possible D gene is TRBD2 (6 bases). This CDR3 is 16 amino acids long. From germline, CDR1 is ENHRY and CDR2 SYGVKD. V dropped 4 bases and J dropped 8 bases, with 21 bases sitting between them. The CDR3 sequence is CAISVGRDSQYDEQFF. The CDR3 DNA is TGTGCCATCAGTGTGGGCCGGGACTCACAATACGATGAGCAGTTCTTC.

The chain uses TRBV5-4 and TRBJ1-4; unclear D gene. V lost 5 bases to trimming and J lost 7 bases, with 15 bases between them. Germline V lookup: CDR1 SGHNT, CDR2 YYREEE (reference sequence). This CDR3 spans 14 amino acids. The CDR3 DNA reads as TGTGCCAGCAGTTTTGCGAGCGGTTTTGAAAAACTGTTTTTT. It specifies CASSFASGFEKLFF.